There are many counts of the clone carrying this T cell receptor beta chain. Looked up from germline, CDR1 is SEHNR and CDR2 is FQNEAQ (reference sequence). The ends were cut back, 11 bases at V and 1 base at J, with 13 bases in the middle. CDR3 length: 13 residues. For the second PCR, which ran for about 6 to 11 cycles, a sample-barcoded 5' primer and a J-beta primer mix were used. The authors tagged each cDNA molecule using a template-switch adaptor with 12 random nucleotides. A single record per CDR3 protein comes from TCRdb applying MiXCR to the 5' RACE reads. The sample comprises 710,000 or so distinct CDR3 sequences, 32% of which are singletons, and 15% rests with the top ten. This specimen belongs to a study of blood T cells in healthy people across ages.

The sequence derives from a woman of 80 years or more in good health. Sequenced sample: blood. The rearrangement links TRBV7-9 to TRBJ2-3; D not resolved. The CDR3 is CAGVQSGTDTQYF. The DNA for the CDR3 is TGTGCCGGCGTCCAGTCGGGCACAGATACGCAGTATTTT.